This T cell receptor (beta chain) was retrieved from a study of blood T cell repertoires in COVID-19. The CDR3 sequence is 16 residues long. Per the germline V gene, CDR1 is LNHDA and CDR2 is SQIVND (reference sequence). The ends were cut back, 3 bases at V and 6 bases at J, with 18 bases in the middle. The repertoire was sequenced with immunoSEQ multiplex PCR; TCRdb's copy has only in-frame clones and lacks some. The sample has roughly 41,000 clones; 88% are singletons. The J gene is TRBJ2-1, the V gene TRBV19; maybe TRBD2 (5 bases). Material: peripheral blood. The sequence was collected from a human donor in a cohort sampled during active COVID-19. CDR3 sequence reads: CASSILDSKTLNEQFF. The DNA of the CDR3 is TGTGCCAGTAGTATTTTGGACTCAAAAACCCTCAATGAGCAGTTCTTC.